Listed below are T cell receptor beta chains from one sample, sequenced in a study of blood T cell repertoires in COVID-19. Only in-frame clones appear in the TCRdb table, and some are missing; sequencing was by immunoSEQ multiplex PCR. The sample yields around 100,000 clones, roughly 87% seen once. Sample: peripheral blood. The source of these receptors is a man aged 25 to 45 in a cohort sampled during active COVID-19. Each CDR3 is given with its conserved first and last residue. A D gene is named only where the DNA matches it firmly. Clone size, where shown, is once, few, many, or a class for clones that have expanded.

j_call v_call clone_size d_call cdr3_nt cdr3_aa
TRBJ2-3 TRBV6-2/TRBV6-3 - - TGTGCCAGCAGTTACTCGATAGCGGTGACAGATACGCAGTATTTT CASSYSIAVTDTQYF
TRBJ2-5 TRBV5-4 - TRBD2 TGTGCCAGCAGCTGGAAAGCGGGGGGTTTCCAGTACTTC CASSWKAGGFQYF
TRBJ2-7 TRBV21-1 - - TGTGCCAGCAGCAAAGGACAGGGCTACGAGCAGTACTTC CASSKGQGYEQYF
TRBJ2-3 TRBV7-2 - - TGTGCCAGCAGATCCGGTGGTGGTACGCAGTATTTT CASRSGGGTQYF
TRBJ1-5 TRBV5-1 few - TGCGCCAGCAGCTTGGAGGGAGGTCAGCCCCAGCATTTT CASSLEGGQPQHF
TRBJ2-3 TRBV11-3 - TRBD2 TGTGCCAGCAGCCGAGGGACTAGCTTTAGCACAGATACGCAGTATTTT CASSRGTSFSTDTQYF
TRBJ1-1 TRBV9 - - TGTGCCAGCAGCCCACAGGTATCAATGAACACTGAAGCTTTCTTT CASSPQVSMNTEAFF
TRBJ1-4 TRBV30 - - TGTGCCTGGAGTGTACGGGGGGGTGAAAAACTGTTTTTT CAWSVRGGEKLFF
TRBJ2-2 TRBV11-3 - TRBD2 TGTGCCAGCAGCTCCGTAGCGGGGGGGCCGGGCACCGGGGAGCTGTTTTTT CASSSVAGGPGTGELFF
TRBJ2-5 TRBV5-1 - TRBD2 TGCGCCAGCACCCCCCTAGGAGCGGGGGTCCAAGAGACCCAGTACTTC CASTPLGAGVQETQYF
TRBJ2-1 TRBV10-2 - TRBD2 TGCGCCACCTCGCAGCGGGGTCTCTCCTACAATGAGCAGTTCTTC CATSQRGLSYNEQFF
TRBJ2-1 TRBV7-2 - - TGTGCCAGCAGCTTCCTCCGGGCCTACAATGAGCAGTTCTTC CASSFLRAYNEQFF